This entry is about one T cell receptor beta chain. Its specificity is unknown. Surgery without prior neoadjuvant therapy was the treatment of the selected pancreatic ductal adenocarcinoma patients. These data are taken from a study of T cells in pancreatic ductal adenocarcinoma. Study-wide findings and caveats: Tumors hold more CD45RO+ effector T cells, which may bias toward lower diversity. The resected cohort was biased toward the minority with early-stage disease.

TCRdb's table, derived via immunoSEQ multiplex PCR, lists solely in-frame clones and lacks some. The data contain over 85,000 clones, about 95% of them singletons. The CDR3 runs 13 residues. Germline V gene lookup returns CDR1 SGHTA and CDR2 FQGNSA. The V end was cut by 3 bases, the J end by 5 bases, with 11 bases between. Sequenced: PBMCs. This chain joins TRBV7-2 and TRBJ2-7; D remains ambiguous. The origin of this receptor is a human donor with pancreatic ductal adenocarcinoma. The CDR3 bases are TGTGCCAGCAGCTTCCAGGATCAGGACGAGCAGTACTTC. Translated, it gives CASSFQDQDEQYF.